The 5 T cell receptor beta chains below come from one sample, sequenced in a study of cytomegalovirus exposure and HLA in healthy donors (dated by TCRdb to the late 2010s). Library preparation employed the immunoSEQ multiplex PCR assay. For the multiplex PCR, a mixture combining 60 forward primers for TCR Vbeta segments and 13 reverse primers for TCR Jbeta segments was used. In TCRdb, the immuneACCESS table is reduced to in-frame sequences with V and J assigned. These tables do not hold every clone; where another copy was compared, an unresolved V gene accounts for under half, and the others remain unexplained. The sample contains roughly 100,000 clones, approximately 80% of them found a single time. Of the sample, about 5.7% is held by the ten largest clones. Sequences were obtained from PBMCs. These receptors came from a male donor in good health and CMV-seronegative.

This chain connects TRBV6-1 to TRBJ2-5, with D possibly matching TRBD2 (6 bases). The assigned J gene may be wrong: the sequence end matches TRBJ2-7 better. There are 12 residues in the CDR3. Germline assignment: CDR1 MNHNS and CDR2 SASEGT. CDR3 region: CASGGEGYEQYF. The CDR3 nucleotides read TGTGCCAGCGGCGGGGAAGGTTACGAGCAGTACTTC.

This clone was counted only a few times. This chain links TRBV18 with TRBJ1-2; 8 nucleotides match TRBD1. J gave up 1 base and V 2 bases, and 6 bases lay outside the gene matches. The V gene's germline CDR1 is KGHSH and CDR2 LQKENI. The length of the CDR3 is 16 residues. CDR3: CASSPGTGSNNYGYTF. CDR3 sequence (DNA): TGTGCCAGCTCACCAGGGACAGGCTCAAATAACTATGGCTACACCTTC. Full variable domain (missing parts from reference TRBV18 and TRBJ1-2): NAGVMQNPRHLVRRRGQEARLRCSPMKGHSHVYWYRQLPEEGLKFMVYLQKENIIDESGMPKERFSAEFPKEGPSILRIQQVVRGDSAAYFCASSPGTGSNNYGYTFGSGTRLTVV.

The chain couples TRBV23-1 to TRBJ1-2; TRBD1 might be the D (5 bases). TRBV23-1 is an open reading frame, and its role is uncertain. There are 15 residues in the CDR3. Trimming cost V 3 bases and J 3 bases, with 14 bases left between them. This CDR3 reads CASSHPETDYYGYTF. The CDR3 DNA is TGCGCCAGCAGTCATCCCGAGACAGACTACTATGGCTACACCTTC.

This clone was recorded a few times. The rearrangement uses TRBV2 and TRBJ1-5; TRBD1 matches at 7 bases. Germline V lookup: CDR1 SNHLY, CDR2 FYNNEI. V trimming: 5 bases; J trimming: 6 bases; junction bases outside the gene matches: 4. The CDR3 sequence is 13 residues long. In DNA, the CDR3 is TGTGCCAGCAGTCTACAGGGGACTCAGCCCCAGCATTTT. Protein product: CASSLQGTQPQHF.

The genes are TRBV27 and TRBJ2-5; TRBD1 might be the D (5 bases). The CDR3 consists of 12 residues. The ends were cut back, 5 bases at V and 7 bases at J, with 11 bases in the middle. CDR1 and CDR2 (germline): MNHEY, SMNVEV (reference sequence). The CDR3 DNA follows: TGTGCCAGCAGTCATGACCAGGGGACCCAGTACTTC. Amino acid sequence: CASSHDQGTQYF.